These 14 T cell receptor beta chains were sequenced from one sample in a study of T cell responses to AZD1222 COVID-19 vaccine (dated by TCRdb to about 2021). The library came from the immunoSEQ multiplex PCR assay. The immuneACCESS repertoire file appears here via TCRdb, limited to in-frame rearrangements. These files lack a portion of the clones; in checked studies, under half of the deficit traces to unresolved V genes, and the cause of the others is not known. The sample profile shows under 170,000 clones; 90% of them were found once. Of the sample, under 4% is held by the ten largest clones. According to the study, the label for this sample's time point signals: about 28 days (+/-7) after the second vaccine dose. The source material was peripheral blood, sampled 28 days after the second AZD1222 dose. The receptors were sampled from an adult who received the AZD1222 COVID-19 vaccine.

The chain joins TRBV27 to TRBJ2-7; possibly TRBD2 for D (6 bases). V was trimmed by 4 bases and J by 0 bases, leaving 13 bases between them. The CDR3 length is 15 residues. Per germline, CDR1 MNHEY and CDR2 SMNVEV (reference sequence). The CDR3 region is CASSSAGPSSYEQYF. CDR3 coding DNA: TGTGCCAGCAGTTCGGCGGGACCGAGCTCCTACGAGCAGTACTTC.

In this sample, this clone turned up once. J is TRBJ2-2 and V is TRBV19; 10 bases fit TRBD2. The germline V gene encodes CDR1 LNHDA and CDR2 SQIVND (reference sequence). The CDR3 length is 14 residues. J gave up 4 bases and V 9 bases, and 5 bases lay outside the gene matches. CDR3 sequence (DNA): TGTGCCAGCCACGTAGCGGGAGGCACCGGGGAGCTGTTTTTT. It is translated as CASHVAGGTGELFF.

The V call is TRBV4-1, the J call TRBJ1-6; D is unclear. The ends were cut back, 1 base at V and 9 bases at J, with 13 bases in the middle. This CDR3 contains 15 residues. Germline values: CDR1 MGHRA, CDR2 YSYEKL. This CDR3 reads CASSQGAPASSPLHF. CDR3 coding DNA: TGCGCCAGCAGCCAAGGAGCCCCTGCCAGTTCACCCCTCCACTTT.

V gene TRBV5-4 combines with J gene TRBJ1-1; unclear D gene. Germline V lookup: CDR1 SGHNT, CDR2 YYREEE (reference sequence). Deletions cut 4 bases from V and 1 base from J, with 11 bases between. The CDR3 sequence is 14 residues long. The CDR3 loop reads CASSPVGTNTEAFF. The CDR3 DNA sequence: TGTGCCAGCAGCCCCGTGGGCACGAACACTGAAGCTTTCTTT.

V usage is TRBV5-1 and J usage is TRBJ1-5; D is unresolved. CDR3 length: 13 residues. Per the germline V gene, CDR1 is SGHRS and CDR2 is YFSETQ. V lost 0 bases and J 6 bases, leaving 7 bases between the germline ends. Written as DNA, the CDR3 is TGCGCCAGCAGCTTGGGAAGTGGTCAGCCCCAGCATTTT. Protein: CASSLGSGQPQHF.

This chain uses TRBV21-1 with TRBJ2-1; TRBD2, the D gene given by the table, was not confirmed from the DNA. TRBV21-1 is a recognized pseudogene. The CDR3 runs 18 residues. The CDR3 bases are TGTGCCAGCTCCAAAGAGGCTAGCGGGATAAGGTCCCACAATGAGCAGTTCTTC. This encodes CASSKEASGIRSHNEQFF.

The rearrangement joins TRBV19 to TRBJ1-2; TRBD1 matches 9 bases. Trimming took 6 bases from V and 7 from J; bases not matched to a gene: 9. Germline values: CDR1 LNHDA, CDR2 SQIVND (reference sequence). The CDR3 consists of 14 residues. CDR3 DNA sequence: TGTGCCAGTAGGGGGACAGGGATCCTCTTTGGCTACACCTTC. Its protein product is CASRGTGILFGYTF.

The CDR3 DNA is TGCGCCAGCAGCCATCCAGGGCAGGGGGGCTACGAGCAGTACTTC. It translates to CASSHPGQGGYEQYF. The chain couples TRBV4-1 to TRBJ2-7; a weak D match, TRBD1 (7 bases). The CDR3 has 15 amino acids. V lost 3 bases and J 3 bases, leaving 15 bases between the germline ends. Germline CDR1 reads MGHRA; CDR2 reads YSYEKL.

The gene calls are TRBV27 and TRBJ1-2, with D maybe TRBD1 (6 bases). V was pared by 8 bases and J by 4 bases, with 23 bases between. There are 16 residues in the CDR3. Germline CDR1 reads MNHEY; CDR2 reads SMNVEV (reference sequence). The CDR3 nucleotides read TGTGCCAGCCGAGGGGGGGGCAGCCAAAGCCGCTATGGCTACACCTTC. Residues: CASRGGGSQSRYGYTF.

The CDR3 reads CASSSELTDMNTEAFF. CDR3 nucleotides: TGCGCCAGCAGCTCAGAACTGACAGACATGAACACTGAAGCTTTCTTT. J is TRBJ1-1 and V is TRBV5-1; perhaps TRBD1 as D (5 bases). This CDR3 is 16 amino acids long. From germline, CDR1 is SGHRS and CDR2 YFSETQ. Trimming removed 3 bases at V and 0 bases at J, with 15 bases between.

The rearrangement links TRBV5-1 to TRBJ1-1, with a tentative D call TRBD1 (5 bases). This CDR3 has 14 residues. Per germline, CDR1 SGHRS and CDR2 YFSETQ. Trimming removed 2 bases at V and 0 bases at J, with 8 bases between. The CDR3 sequence: CASSFEGLNTEAFF. The CDR3, as DNA: TGCGCCAGCAGCTTTGAGGGGCTGAACACTGAAGCTTTCTTT.

This chain links TRBV4-1 with TRBJ2-1; 10 positions agree with TRBD2. The CDR3 has 16 amino acids. Germline V gene lookup returns CDR1 MGHRA and CDR2 YSYEKL. With 3 bases clipped from V and 8 bases from J, the junction kept 10 bases outside the gene matches. The CDR3 DNA sequence: TGCGCCAGCAGCCAGCAGCTAGCGGGAGAGGGTGATGAGCAGTTCTTC. Protein product: CASSQQLAGEGDEQFF.

This clone was seen just once. The rearrangement uses TRBV6-5 and TRBJ2-1, with D tentatively TRBD1 (5 bases). This CDR3 spans 13 amino acids. V lost 5 bases, J lost 9 bases, and 14 bases lay in between. Germline lookup yields CDR1 MNHEY and CDR2 SVGAGI. CDR3 sequence: CASSTGPTGEQFF. The CDR3 bases are TGTGCCAGCAGTACAGGACCAACCGGTGAGCAGTTCTTC.

The chain combines TRBV21-1 with TRBJ2-7; TRBD1 is the table's D call and was not checked against the DNA. TRBV21-1 is tagged as a pseudogene. The CDR3 consists of 15 residues. DNA for the CDR3: TGTGCCAGCAGCAAAGGGGGACAGGGGCGCGGCGAGCAGTACTTC. It encodes CASSKGGQGRGEQYF.